Presented here are 27 T cell receptor beta chains from one specimen sequenced in a study of post-analysis software for immune sequencing data. Sequencing libraries made from TCR beta cDNA carried unique molecular identifiers. MiXCR, applied by TCRdb to the PCR reads, yields one record per CDR3 protein. The sample shows 150,000 or so distinct CDR3 sequences, 36% of them seen only once. Sequencing used blood, obtained after autologous hematopoietic stem cell transplantation. All receptors come from a girl aged 5-17 years with multiple sclerosis.

At least ten counts were recorded for this clonotype. The CDR3 loop reads CASSQGVGGADTQYF. CDR3 DNA sequence: TGTGCCAGCAGCCAAGGGGTCGGGGGCGCAGATACGCAGTATTTT. The V and J genes are TRBV3-1 and TRBJ2-3; either TRBD1 or TRBD2 may fit D (6 bases each). Germline values: CDR1 LGHDT, CDR2 YNNKEL (reference sequence). The CDR3 runs to 15 residues. V gave up 1 base and J gave up 4 bases, with 12 bases separating them.

The chain carries TRBV28 and TRBJ2-7; 9 bases are a match to TRBD2. This CDR3 has 18 residues. Germline V lookup: CDR1 MDHEN, CDR2 SYDVKM. The V gene end was trimmed by 7 bases and the J gene end by 1 base; junction bases not matched to a gene: 17. The chain's CDR3 is CASTRVGLAGIRSYEQYF. The CDR3 coding sequence is TGTGCCAGCACTAGGGTAGGGCTAGCGGGAATTCGGTCCTACGAGCAGTACTTC.

The DNA of the CDR3 is TGCGCCAGCAGCCCCAAGGCGGGGCGCGGAGAGACCCAGTACTTC. It codes for CASSPKAGRGETQYF. This chain joins TRBV5-1 and TRBJ2-5, with a tentative D call TRBD2 (6 bases). Trimming took off 4 bases at V and 4 bases at J, with 17 bases between the two ends. The CDR3 has 15 amino acids. The V gene's germline CDR1 is SGHRS and CDR2 YFSETQ.

The chain couples TRBV7-8 to TRBJ2-1; 13 bases are shared with TRBD2. There are 18 residues in the CDR3. The V and J ends lost 5 bases and 12 bases, in that order; junction bases with no gene match: 19. Germline CDR1 SGHVS, CDR2 FQNEAQ. The DNA for the CDR3 is TGTGCCAGCAGCGGTAGATTTGGGACTAGCGGGGTAGGGGCTGGGCAGTTCTTC. Translation: CASSGRFGTSGVGAGQFF.

This clonotype was seen at least ten times. The rearrangement links TRBV4-3 to TRBJ2-1, with 10 bases fitting TRBD1. The CDR3 spans 15 residues. V was pared by 0 bases and J by 6 bases, with 2 bases of the junction left unmatched. The germline gives CDR1 LGHNA, CDR2 YSLEER. The CDR3 DNA follows: TGCGCCAGCAGCCAAGAGTGGGACAGGGGCAATGAGCAGTTCTTC. Its translation: CASSQEWDRGNEQFF.

This clonotype was counted a few times. The rearrangement joins TRBV7-3 to TRBJ2-5; 9 bases fit TRBD1. Germline V gives CDR1 SGHTA, CDR2 FQGTGA. Trimming cost V 5 bases and J 4 bases; bases outside gene matches: 8. The CDR3 length is 15 residues. The CDR3 loop is CASSPTGTGTETQYF. The CDR3 DNA follows: TGTGCCAGCAGCCCAACCGGGACAGGGACAGAGACCCAGTACTTC.

This chain uses TRBV28 with TRBJ2-7; D could derive from TRBD1 or TRBD2 (5 bases each). Looked up from germline, CDR1 is MDHEN and CDR2 is SYDVKM. This CDR3 comprises 14 residues. Trimming shortened V by 7 bases and J by 3 bases, and 16 bases separated the two germline ends. The CDR3 DNA reads as TGTGCCAGCACCCAGGGTGGGAGAGACTACGAGCAGTACTTC. Translating it yields CASTQGGRDYEQYF. The full variable domain, with the rest looked up from reference TRBV28 and TRBJ2-7, is DVKVTQSSRYLVKRTGEKVFLECVQDMDHENMFWYRQDPGLGLRLIYFSYDVKMKEKGDIPEGYSVSREKKERFSLILESASTNQTSMYLCASTQGGRDYEQYFGPGTRLTVT.

The rearrangement uses TRBV20-1 and TRBJ2-3; D perhaps matches TRBD2 (5 bases). Trimming shortened V by 0 bases and J by 4 bases, and 20 bases separated the two germline ends. This CDR3 region has 17 residues. The germline CDR1 and CDR2 sequences are DFQATT and SNEGSKA (reference sequence). CDR3 DNA: TGCAGTGCTAGAGATCCTACGGCAGAGGGTTTGGCAGATACGCAGTATTTT. Residues: CSARDPTAEGLADTQYF.

The chain is built from TRBV27 and TRBJ2-5; D gene ambiguous. The end of the DNA is better explained by TRBJ2-7, so the J call may be wrong. There are 16 residues in the CDR3. The germline V gene encodes CDR1 MNHEY and CDR2 SMNVEV (reference sequence). CDR3 loop: CASSLQGRTTTYEQYF. In DNA, the CDR3 is TGTGCCAGCAGTCTACAAGGCAGGACCACTACCTACGAGCAGTACTTC.

The chain joins TRBV6-5 to TRBJ2-5; TRBD2 agrees at 11 bases. The J call is doubtful: the DNA matches TRBJ2-7 better. The CDR3 is 17 amino acids. The germline V gene encodes CDR1 MNHEY and CDR2 SVGAGI. The CDR3 nucleotides read TGTGCCAGCAGTTACTCGAGCCTAGCGGGAGGTCTGTCCGAGCAGTACTTC. It yields the protein CASSYSSLAGGLSEQYF.

This clonotype turned up a few times. This chain links TRBV3-1 with TRBJ2-7; D unclear. Trimming took 1 base from V and 6 from J, leaving 10 bases between them. Looked up from germline, CDR1 is LGHDT and CDR2 is YNNKEL (reference sequence). There are 13 residues in the CDR3. The CDR3 nucleotides read TGTGCCAGCAGCCAAGTTTCCGGTCGCGAGCAGTACTTC. Its protein is CASSQVSGREQYF.

The chain carries TRBV20-1 and TRBJ2-7; tentatively, D is TRBD2 (6 bases). CDR1 is DFQATT and CDR2 is SNEGSKA in the germline V gene (reference sequence). V lost 4 bases and J 6 bases, leaving 13 bases between the germline ends. This CDR3 has 12 residues. The CDR3 is CSAIPVGGEQYF. The CDR3 nucleotides are TGCAGTGCTATCCCTGTGGGGGGCGAGCAGTACTTC.

The CDR3 reads CASSLAGLADKLIADTQYF. In DNA, the CDR3 is TGTGCCAGCAGCTTAGCCGGGCTAGCGGATAAATTGATCGCGGATACGCAGTATTTT. The chain links TRBV7-2 to TRBJ2-3; 7 bases are shared with TRBD2. The germline CDR1 and CDR2 sequences are SGHTA and FQGNSA. The J segment lost 6 bases and the V segment lost 0 bases, leaving 18 bases of the junction unmatched. This CDR3 spans 19 amino acids.

On this clonotype itself: A clone one base away is much larger, so this may be a read error. This chain connects TRBV6-4 to TRBJ2-3, with D possibly being TRBD1 or TRBD2 (5 bases each). The CDR3 consists of 15 residues. CDR1 MRHNA and CDR2 SNTAGT come from the germline V gene. The CDR3 region is CASRTPARGTGTQYF. For the CDR3, the DNA is TGTGCCAGCAGGACTCCGGCCCGGGGCACAGGTACGCAGTATTTT.

The V call is TRBV4-1, the J call TRBJ2-5; 8 nucleotides line up with TRBD2. The germline V gene has CDR1 MGHRA and CDR2 YSYEKL. This CDR3 comprises 17 residues. The trim removed 2 bases at V and 3 bases at J, leaving 11 bases unmatched. Written as DNA, the CDR3 is TGCGCCAGCAGCCAAACGCGGGGAGTAGCGGGGAAAGAGACCCAGTACTTC. Translating it yields CASSQTRGVAGKETQYF.

This clonotype was observed once. The chain recombines TRBV20-1 with TRBJ1-3, with no clear D. Trimming stripped 1 base from V and 9 bases from J, with 19 bases between. In germline, CDR1 is DFQATT, CDR2 SNEGSKA (reference sequence). CDR3 length: 15 amino acids. This CDR3 reads CSARVPAGSIGTIYF. The CDR3 coding sequence is TGCAGTGCTAGAGTACCGGCAGGTAGTATCGGCACCATATATTTT.

This chain links TRBV30 with TRBJ1-2; D gene uncertain. V was shortened by 4 bases and J by 2 bases, with 11 bases between the two germline ends. The CDR3 runs to 13 residues. Germline V gene sequence: CDR1 GTSNPN, CDR2 SVGIG (reference sequence). The CDR3 coding sequence is TGTGCCTGGACCAACGGCCCAAACTATGGCTACACCTTC. It translates to CAWTNGPNYGYTF.

This chain links TRBV3-1 with TRBJ1-2; D is undetermined. The CDR3 totals 14 residues. Trimming cost V 0 bases and J 8 bases, with 13 bases left between them. The germline V gene encodes CDR1 LGHDT and CDR2 YNNKEL (reference sequence). The CDR3 sequence is CASSQDPRGEGYTF. Here the CDR3 DNA reads TGTGCCAGCAGCCAAGATCCGCGGGGAGAGGGCTACACCTTC.

This chain joins TRBV9 and TRBJ1-2; maybe TRBD1 (5 bases). Trimming took off 6 bases at V and 6 bases at J, with 9 bases between the two ends. Germline values: CDR1 SGDLS, CDR2 YYNGEE. The CDR3 sequence is 11 residues long. The CDR3 nucleotides are TGTGCCAGCAAACAAGGGGATGGCTACACCTTC. Translation: CASKQGDGYTF. The whole variable domain, remainder taken from reference TRBV9 and TRBJ1-2, is DSGVTQTPKHLITATGQRVTLRCSPRSGDLSVYWYQQSLDQGLQFLIQYYNGEERAKGNILERFSAQQFPDLHSELNLSSLELGDSALYFCASKQGDGYTFGSGTRLTVV.

The V gene is TRBV6-5, the J gene TRBJ1-4; D is undetermined. This CDR3 is 13 amino acids long. V was cut by 5 bases and J by 8 bases, with 12 bases left in between. The germline V gene encodes CDR1 MNHEY and CDR2 SVGAGI. For the CDR3, the DNA is TGTGCCAGCAGTCCCACTAGTACGGAAAAACTGTTTTTT. Encoded protein: CASSPTSTEKLFF.

The rearrangement uses TRBV7-9 and TRBJ1-1; no clear D gene. The CDR3 covers 14 residues. Germline loops: CDR1 SEHNR, CDR2 FQNEAQ (reference sequence). The V end was cut by 5 bases, the J end by 1 base, with 11 bases between. The CDR3, as DNA: TGTGCCAGCAGCGGGGTCCGGGGGAACACTGAAGCTTTCTTT. This encodes CASSGVRGNTEAFF.

In regard to this clonotype: A read error may be the cause here, since a much bigger clone is one base away. J is TRBJ2-1 and V is TRBV20-1, with D perhaps matching TRBD2 (7 bases). V was pared by 5 bases and J by 9 bases, with 20 bases between. Germline CDR1 DFQATT, CDR2 SNEGSKA (reference sequence). The CDR3 contains 14 residues. The CDR3 nucleotides are TGCAGTGCTCACCGGACTAGGGGGAGTCGTGAGCAGTTCTTC. Translated: CSAHRTRGSREQFF.

The table lists this clonotype with a few counts. The rearrangement uses TRBV7-6 and TRBJ2-7; a possible D gene is TRBD2 (6 bases). CDR1 is SGHVS and CDR2 is FNYEAQ in the germline V gene. The length of the CDR3 is 13 residues. The V end was cut by 5 bases, the J end by 3 bases, with 11 bases between. The CDR3 DNA is TGTGCCAGCAGCCGCCGGGACTTCTACGAGCAGTACTTC. Translation gives CASSRRDFYEQYF.

The sample holds a few counts of this clonotype. CDR3 nucleotides: TGCAGTGCTAGAGATGAGAGGAAGGGGGGATATGGCTACACCTTC. Protein product: CSARDERKGGYGYTF. The chain couples TRBV20-1 to TRBJ1-2, with D tentatively TRBD1 (6 bases). CDR1 and CDR2 from the germline V gene are DFQATT and SNEGSKA (reference sequence). CDR3 length: 15 amino acids. Between the trimmed V and J ends, which lost 0 bases and 5 bases, there was a span of 16 bases.

J is TRBJ1-1 and V is TRBV3-1, with 7 bases that match TRBD1. V gave up 5 bases and J gave up 8 bases; unmatched junction bases: 5. Germline V gene data show CDR1 as LGHDT and CDR2 as YNNKEL (reference sequence). The CDR3 loop spans 12 amino acids. CDR3 amino acids: CASSETTGEAFF. The CDR3 DNA is TGTGCCAGCAGCGAAACGACAGGGGAAGCTTTCTTT.

This chain uses TRBV27 with TRBJ2-7; 8 bases align to TRBD1. Germline V gene sequence: CDR1 MNHEY, CDR2 SMNVEV (reference sequence). The CDR3 is 15 amino acids. J was trimmed by 3 bases and V by 4 bases; bases with no gene match: 8. Written as DNA, the CDR3 is TGTGCCAGCAGTTCCCGGGACAGGCAATTCTACGAGCAGTACTTC. This encodes CASSSRDRQFYEQYF.

This clonotype turned up a few times. The chain carries TRBV7-8 and TRBJ2-1; TRBD2 matches 11 bases. This CDR3 comprises 17 residues. Per the germline V gene, CDR1 is SGHVS and CDR2 is FQNEAQ. V was clipped by 5 bases and J by 4 bases; unmatched bases: 10. The CDR3 region has the DNA TGTGCCAGCAGCCAAATTAGCGGGAGGGCCTCATACAATGAGCAGTTCTTC. Amino acids: CASSQISGRASYNEQFF.